This is a list of T cell receptor beta chains from one sample in a study of PD-1 blockade in mismatch repair-deficient tumors. Sequenced by immunoSEQ multiplex PCR; TCRdb stores in-frame clones only, minus some. The sample contains roughly 14,000 clones, approximately 81% of which appear only once. The sequencing here drew on PBMCs, taken before pembrolizumab treatment. These receptors all stem from an adult with mismatch repair-deficient cancer. Each CDR3 is given with its conserved first and last residue. A D gene is named only where the DNA matches it firmly. Size is stated for part of the rows, as once, few or many counts, or as a class when the clone is expanded.

d_call clone_size j_call v_call cdr3_aa cdr3_nt
NA NA TRBJ2-7 TRBV5-1 CASSLGPGGATYEQYF TGCGCCAGCAGCTTGGGGCCTGGGGGTGCGACCTACGAGCAGTACTTC
TRBD1 NA TRBJ2-5 TRBV30 CAWSVGDRETQYF TGTGCCTGGAGTGTGGGGGACAGGGAGACCCAGTACTTC
TRBD1 NA TRBJ2-5 TRBV5-6 CASSGIGQGSLETQYF TGTGCCAGCAGCGGGATTGGACAGGGAAGTTTGGAGACCCAGTACTTC
TRBD1 NA TRBJ2-2 TRBV7-8 CASSFAPDRIPNTGELFF TGTGCCAGCAGCTTCGCGCCGGACAGGATACCGAACACCGGGGAGCTGTTTTTT
NA NA TRBJ1-1 TRBV29-1 CSVEGGTPRASTEAFF TGCAGCGTTGAAGGGGGGACACCCCGCGCCTCCACTGAAGCTTTCTTT
TRBD1 few TRBJ2-7 TRBV5-6 CASSHRDRNYEQYF TGTGCCAGCAGCCACCGGGACAGGAACTACGAGCAGTACTTC
NA once TRBJ2-7 TRBV5-4 CASSFSVRYEQYF TGTGCCAGCAGCTTCTCCGTCCGGTACGAGCAGTACTTC
NA NA TRBJ2-1 TRBV28 CASSLSYSYNEQFF TGTGCCAGCAGTTTATCCTACTCCTACAATGAGCAGTTCTTC
NA NA TRBJ2-1 TRBV27 CASSFTVGGEQFF TGTGCCAGCAGTTTCACAGTGGGGGGTGAGCAGTTCTTC
NA few TRBJ2-7 TRBV9 CASSVVPDSYEQYF TGTGCCAGCAGCGTAGTCCCGGATTCCTACGAGCAGTACTTC
NA NA TRBJ1-1 TRBV4-3 CASSQGRDNFEAFF TGCGCCAGCAGCCAAGGACGGGATAACTTTGAAGCTTTCTTT
NA NA TRBJ2-7 TRBV19 CASSIADSYEQYF TGTGCCAGTAGTATCGCGGACAGTTACGAGCAGTACTTC
TRBD2 NA TRBJ2-1 TRBV4-1 CASSQGRLAGPPGNEQFF TGCGCCAGCAGCCAAGGACGACTAGCGGGACCCCCGGGTAATGAGCAGTTCTTC
NA NA TRBJ2-3 TRBV2 CASSAIADLTDTQYF TGTGCCAGCAGTGCGATTGCCGATTTGACAGATACGCAGTATTTT
TRBD2 few TRBJ2-5 TRBV28 CASSLWEAGGRETQYF TGTGCCAGCAGTTTATGGGAAGCGGGAGGGCGTGAGACCCAGTACTTC
TRBD1 NA TRBJ1-2 TRBV7-9 CASSPPFPGTGYGYTF TGTGCCAGCAGCCCCCCCTTTCCCGGGACAGGGTATGGCTACACCTTC
NA NA TRBJ2-1 TRBV7-8 CASSLAHGGGSYNEQFF TGTGCCAGCAGCTTAGCGCACGGCGGAGGCTCCTACAATGAGCAGTTCTTC
TRBD1 NA TRBJ2-5 TRBV18 CASSPQGAVETQYF TGTGCCAGCTCACCACAGGGGGCAGTGGAGACCCAGTACTTC
NA once TRBJ2-1 TRBV5-6 CASSLAQGRDRFF TGTGCCAGCAGCTTGGCTCAGGGGCGGGATCGGTTCTTC
TRBD1 NA TRBJ2-5 TRBV7-9 CASSWGQVIQETQYF TGTGCCAGCAGCTGGGGACAGGTTATACAAGAGACCCAGTACTTC
NA NA TRBJ1-1 TRBV5-1 CASRLTGAFGAFF TGCGCCAGCAGGCTGACCGGGGCGTTTGGAGCTTTCTTT
TRBD2 NA TRBJ2-7 TRBV7-2 CASSLDSGSPYEQYF TGTGCCAGCAGCTTAGATAGCGGGAGTCCGTACGAGCAGTACTTC
TRBD1 NA TRBJ2-1 TRBV15 CATSRDLQGPFF TGTGCCACCAGCAGAGATTTACAGGGGCCGTTCTTC
NA NA TRBJ1-5 TRBV9 CASSSSAGDSNQPQHF TGTGCCAGCAGCTCGTCGGCAGGGGATAGCAATCAGCCCCAGCATTTT
NA NA TRBJ2-3 TRBV7-2 CASSLFRLDTQYF TGTGCCAGCAGCTTATTCCGGTTGGATACGCAGTATTTT
NA few TRBJ2-7 TRBV7-9 CASSSWGISDEQYF TGTGCCAGCAGCTCCTGGGGTATATCGGACGAGCAGTACTTC
NA NA TRBJ2-3 TRBV11-2 CASSQWTGQTDTQYF TGTGCCAGCAGCCAGTGGACTGGGCAAACAGATACGCAGTATTTT
NA NA TRBJ2-1 TRBV19 CASSIAPTNEQFF TGTGCCAGTAGTATAGCCCCAACCAATGAGCAGTTCTTC
NA NA TRBJ2-7 TRBV29-1 CSVVPATTYEQYF TGCAGCGTTGTTCCCGCCACGACCTACGAGCAGTACTTC
NA NA TRBJ2-5 TRBV10-1 CASRHRAQETQYF TGCGCCAGCAGGCACAGGGCCCAAGAGACCCAGTACTTC
TRBD2 NA TRBJ2-7 TRBV27 CASSFSGRAYEQYF TGTGCCAGCAGTTTCTCCGGGAGGGCCTACGAGCAGTACTTC
NA NA TRBJ2-2 TRBV7-3 CASSLSLTRQNTGELFF TGTGCCAGCAGCTTATCCCTGACTAGACAAAACACCGGGGAGCTGTTTTTT
NA once TRBJ2-1 TRBV29-1 CSVEGSFYNEQFF TGCAGCGTTGAGGGGAGTTTTTACAATGAGCAGTTCTTC
TRBD2 few TRBJ2-7 TRBV6-6 CASSSAQREPYEQYF TGTGCCAGCAGTAGTGCTCAGCGGGAGCCCTACGAGCAGTACTTC
TRBD1 NA TRBJ1-2 TRBV18 CASSPKTGPYGYTF TGTGCCAGCTCACCAAAGACAGGGCCCTATGGCTACACCTTC
TRBD2 NA TRBJ2-1 TRBV11-2 CASSLKGLAGNEQFF TGTGCCAGCAGCTTAAAGGGACTAGCAGGCAATGAGCAGTTCTTC
NA NA TRBJ1-2 TRBV6-1 CASSGRVWDNYGYTF TGTGCCAGCAGTGGCAGGGTGTGGGATAACTATGGCTACACCTTC
NA NA TRBJ1-5 TRBV5-1 CASSLSYGNQPQHF TGCGCCAGCAGCTTGTCATATGGCAATCAGCCCCAGCATTTT
TRBD1 NA TRBJ2-7 TRBV4-1 CASSHRTGGSYEQYF TGCGCCAGCAGCCACCGGACAGGGGGATCCTACGAGCAGTACTTC
NA NA TRBJ2-6 TRBV4-1 CASSQGQLRGANVLTF TGCGCCAGCAGCCAAGGACAGCTGAGAGGGGCCAACGTCCTGACTTTC
TRBD1 NA TRBJ2-2 TRBV30 CAGRAGGKDTGELFF TGTGCGGGGCGGGCAGGGGGCAAGGACACCGGGGAGCTGTTTTTT
NA few TRBJ1-5 TRBV4-1 CASGLGGSNQPQHF TGCGCCAGCGGTTTAGGCGGGAGCAATCAGCCCCAGCATTTT
TRBD1 NA TRBJ2-2 TRBV10-3 CAIGLDRDTGELFF TGTGCCATCGGCCTGGACAGGGACACCGGGGAGCTGTTTTTT
TRBD1 NA TRBJ1-4 TRBV4-1 CASSQLDRDEKLFF TGCGCCAGCAGCCAATTGGACAGGGACGAAAAACTGTTTTTT
NA NA TRBJ2-7 TRBV30 CAWSKKQGYEQYF TGTGCCTGGAGTAAAAAACAGGGCTACGAGCAGTACTTC
TRBD2 NA TRBJ2-7 TRBV28 CASRLSPPRGAYEQYF TGTGCCAGCAGGTTGAGCCCCCCGCGGGGGGCCTACGAGCAGTACTTC
NA few TRBJ2-7 TRBV19 CASSPRQGGGYEQYF TGTGCCAGTAGTCCAAGACAGGGAGGTGGTTACGAGCAGTACTTC
NA NA TRBJ2-1 TRBV19 CASSRSGTDYNEQFF TGTGCCAGTAGTAGGTCCGGGACGGATTACAATGAGCAGTTCTTC
TRBD2 NA TRBJ2-5 TRBV18 CASSPTIAREGGTQYF TGTGCCAGCTCACCTACGATCGCTCGGGAGGGAGGGACCCAGTACTTC
NA once TRBJ2-2 TRBV10-3 CAISEQGGMLTGELFF TGTGCCATCAGTGAGCAGGGCGGGATGTTAACCGGGGAGCTGTTTTTT